Listed below are T cell receptor beta chains from one sample, sequenced in a study of blood T cell repertoires in COVID-19. Here immunoSEQ multiplex PCR was the method, and the copy in TCRdb shows in-frame clones only, minus some. Here the sample spans 85,000 to 90,000 clones, roughly 86% being singletons. The sample consisted of peripheral blood. These receptors were taken from a human donor in a cohort sampled during active COVID-19. CDR3s include the opening cysteine and the closing phenylalanine or tryptophan. Fields, in order: clone size, V gene, D gene, J gene, CDR3 protein, CDR3 DNA. D genes are given only for firm matches. Not all rows give a size; the values are once, few, many and, for expanded clones, a class.

.	TRBV27	.	TRBJ1-6	CASSLSGQPLNSPLHF	TGTGCCAGCAGTTTATCCGGACAGCCGCTTAATTCACCCCTCCACTTT
.	TRBV6-5	TRBD2	TRBJ2-1	CASSYQAGLAGSEQFF	TGTGCCAGCAGTTACCAGGCTGGACTAGCGGGTTCTGAGCAGTTCTTC
.	TRBV5-1	.	TRBJ2-5	CASSPGGSKETQYF	TGCGCCAGCAGTCCCGGGGGATCCAAAGAGACCCAGTACTTC
.	TRBV19	TRBD1	TRBJ2-2	CASRTQGFVPGELFF	TGTGCCAGTAGGACACAGGGGTTCGTCCCCGGGGAGCTGTTTTTT
once	TRBV5-1	.	TRBJ2-7	CASSLSAGTASSYEQYF	TGCGCCAGCAGCTTGTCAGCGGGTACTGCTAGCTCCTACGAGCAGTACTTC
.	TRBV3-1/TRBV3-2	TRBD1	TRBJ2-7	CASSHPDRGSHEQYF	TGTGCCAGCAGCCACCCGGACAGGGGGAGCCACGAGCAGTACTTC
.	TRBV9	.	TRBJ1-4	CASSDSPGEPDNEKLFF	TGTGCCAGCAGCGACAGTCCCGGTGAGCCAGATAATGAAAAACTGTTTTTT
.	TRBV5-4	.	TRBJ2-3	CASSLLPSGTDTQYF	TGTGCCAGCAGCTTGTTGCCTAGCGGCACAGATACGCAGTATTTT
.	TRBV3-1/TRBV3-2	TRBD2	TRBJ2-1	CASSQPGLASYNEQFF	TGTGCCAGCAGCCAACCGGGACTAGCGTCATACAATGAGCAGTTCTTC
.	TRBV5-1	TRBD1	TRBJ2-3	CASSLRQGPDTQYF	TGCGCCAGCAGCCTTCGACAGGGACCAGATACGCAGTATTTT
.	TRBV5-1	.	TRBJ2-5	CASSLEAGGGETQYF	TGCGCCAGCAGCTTGGAGGCAGGGGGAGGAGAGACCCAGTACTTC
.	TRBV12-5	.	TRBJ1-1	CASAPDSLNTEAFF	TGTGCTAGTGCCCCGGACAGCTTGAACACTGAAGCTTTCTTT
.	TRBV29-1	TRBD1	TRBJ1-2	CSVSPQGAPWGYTF	TGCAGCGTCTCCCCCCAGGGGGCCCCCTGGGGCTACACCTTC
.	TRBV6-5	TRBD1	TRBJ2-1	CASSYSGQGNNEQFF	TGTGCCAGCAGTTACTCGGGACAGGGAAACAATGAGCAGTTCTTC
.	TRBV19	TRBD1	TRBJ2-1	CASSPDRADRTYNEQFF	TGTGCCAGTAGTCCTGACCGTGCGGACAGGACCTACAATGAGCAGTTCTTC
once	TRBV3-1/TRBV3-2	TRBD2	TRBJ2-5	CASSQDSSGGQETQYF	TGTGCCAGCAGCCAAGATTCTAGCGGGGGACAAGAGACCCAGTACTTC
.	TRBV29-1	.	TRBJ1-1	CSVEDRTAIEAFF	TGCAGCGTTGAAGATCGAACAGCCATTGAAGCTTTCTTT
.	TRBV18	TRBD1	TRBJ2-7	CASSTRGTGNTYEQYF	TGTGCCAGCTCTACCAGGGGGACAGGGAACACCTACGAGCAGTACTTC
.	TRBV18	.	TRBJ2-3	CASSPGGVTDTQYF	TGTGCCAGCTCACCAGGAGGGGTAACAGATACGCAGTATTTT
.	TRBV29-1	.	TRBJ2-7	CSGLSTGSYEQYF	TGCAGCGGATTGAGTACGGGTTCCTACGAGCAGTACTTC
.	TRBV30	.	TRBJ2-1	CAWSVTSLNEQFF	TGTGCCTGGAGTGTAACTAGTCTGAATGAGCAGTTCTTC
few	TRBV7-9	.	TRBJ1-2	CASSLFPDSRVYGYTF	TGTGCCAGCAGCTTATTTCCGGACAGTCGTGTCTATGGCTACACCTTC
.	TRBV11-2	TRBD1	TRBJ1-3	CASSTSTGLTGNTIYF	TGTGCCAGCAGCACTTCGACAGGGTTAACTGGAAACACCATATATTTT
.	TRBV15	.	TRBJ1-1	CATSRDLNGKEAFF	TGTGCCACCAGCAGAGATCTAAACGGGAAAGAAGCTTTCTTT
.	TRBV5-3	.	TRBJ2-1	CARSLGGSQYNEQFF	TGTGCCAGAAGCTTGGGCGGATCCCAGTACAATGAGCAGTTCTTC
.	TRBV19	TRBD1	TRBJ2-5	CASSIQGAGETQYF	TGTGCCAGTAGTATACAGGGGGCGGGGGAGACCCAGTACTTC
.	TRBV11-3	TRBD2	TRBJ2-1	CASSLTLAGNEQFF	TGTGCCAGCAGCTTGACACTAGCGGGGAATGAGCAGTTCTTC
.	TRBV6-2/TRBV6-3	.	TRBJ1-1	CASSYARTAVEAFF	TGTGCCAGCAGTTACGCACGGACAGCGGTAGAAGCTTTCTTT
few	TRBV7-2	TRBD1	TRBJ2-5	CASRGTGRETQYF	TGTGCCAGCAGGGGGACAGGGAGGGAGACCCAGTACTTC
.	TRBV7-2	TRBD2	TRBJ2-2	CASSALFSGRSGTGELFF	TGTGCCAGCAGCGCCCTTTTCAGCGGGAGAAGCGGCACCGGGGAGCTGTTTTTT
.	TRBV5-1	.	TRBJ2-3	CASSFYRTDTQYF	TGCGCCAGCAGCTTTTATCGCACAGATACGCAGTATTTT
.	TRBV9	.	TRBJ1-5	CASSADSSNQPQHF	TGTGCCAGCAGCGCCGACAGTAGCAATCAGCCCCAGCATTTT
.	TRBV19	TRBD1	TRBJ2-2	CASRDRTNTGELFF	TGTGCCAGTCGGGACAGAACGAACACCGGGGAGCTGTTTTTT
.	TRBV10-3	.	TRBJ2-3	CAISAATGPTQYF	TGTGCCATCAGTGCCGCAACCGGTCCGACGCAGTATTTT
.	TRBV4-1	TRBD1	TRBJ2-7	CASSQREGTDYEQYF	TGCGCCAGCAGCCAAAGAGAAGGGACAGACTACGAGCAGTACTTC
.	TRBV19	.	TRBJ1-3	CASSILRGSGNTIYF	TGTGCCAGTAGTATACTGCGGGGATCTGGAAACACCATATATTTT
.	TRBV11-2	TRBD1	TRBJ2-1	CASSLGNRGRSNEQFF	TGTGCCAGCAGCTTAGGGAACAGGGGGCGAAGCAATGAGCAGTTCTTC
.	TRBV5-1	TRBD1	TRBJ2-1	CASSSGTGDNEQFF	TGCGCCAGCAGTTCCGGGACAGGGGACAATGAGCAGTTCTTC
.	TRBV5-1	.	TRBJ1-1	CASSLEPAGTEAFF	TGCGCCAGCAGCTTGGAGCCGGCGGGCACTGAAGCTTTCTTT
.	TRBV7-2	TRBD1	TRBJ2-7	CASREDRVAGEQYF	TGTGCCAGCAGAGAGGACAGGGTCGCCGGCGAGCAGTACTTC
once	TRBV6-5	.	TRBJ2-6	CASTYRESGANVLTF	TGTGCCAGCACTTACAGGGAGTCGGGGGCCAACGTCCTGACTTTC